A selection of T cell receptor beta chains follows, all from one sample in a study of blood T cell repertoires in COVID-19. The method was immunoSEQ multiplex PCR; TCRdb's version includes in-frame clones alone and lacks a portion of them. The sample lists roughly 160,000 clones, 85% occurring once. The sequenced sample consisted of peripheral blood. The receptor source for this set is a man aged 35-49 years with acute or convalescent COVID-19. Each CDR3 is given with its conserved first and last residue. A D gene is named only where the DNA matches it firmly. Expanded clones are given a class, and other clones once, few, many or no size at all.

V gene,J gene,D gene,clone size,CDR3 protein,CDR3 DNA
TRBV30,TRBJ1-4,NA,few,CAFVGAEEKLFF,TGTGCCTTCGTGGGGGCAGAAGAAAAACTGTTTTTT
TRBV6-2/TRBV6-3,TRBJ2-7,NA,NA,CASSREMANRYEQYF,TGTGCCAGCAGCAGGGAGATGGCTAACCGGTACGAGCAGTACTTC
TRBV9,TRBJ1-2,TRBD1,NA,CASSAPTGNNYGYTF,TGTGCCAGCAGCGCCCCGACAGGGAACAACTATGGCTACACCTTC
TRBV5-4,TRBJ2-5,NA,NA,CASSLRDIQETQYF,TGTGCCAGCAGCTTACGTGACATACAAGAGACCCAGTACTTC
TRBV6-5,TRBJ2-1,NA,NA,CASSYSPGNEQFF,TGTGCCAGCAGTTACTCGCCAGGCAATGAGCAGTTCTTC
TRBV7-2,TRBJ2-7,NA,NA,CASSLGRLPSYEQYF,TGTGCCAGCAGCTTGGGGAGGCTACCTTCCTACGAGCAGTACTTC
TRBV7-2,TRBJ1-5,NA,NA,CASSLARVSQPQHF,TGTGCCAGCAGCTTAGCCAGGGTCAGCCAGCCCCAGCATTTT
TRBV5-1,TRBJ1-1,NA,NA,CASSPDYNTEAFF,TGCGCCAGCAGTCCAGACTATAACACTGAAGCTTTCTTT
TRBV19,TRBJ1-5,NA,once,CASSKQLPNQPQHF,TGTGCCAGTAGTAAGCAACTACCGAATCAGCCCCAGCATTTT
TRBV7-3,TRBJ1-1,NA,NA,CASRSRGGTEAFF,TGTGCCAGCAGGTCCCGCGGGGGCACTGAAGCTTTCTTT
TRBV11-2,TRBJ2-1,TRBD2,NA,CASSLDGLGYNEQFF,TGTGCCAGCAGCTTAGATGGACTAGGATACAATGAGCAGTTCTTC
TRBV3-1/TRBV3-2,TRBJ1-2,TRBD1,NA,CASSLPDRAGGYTF,TGTGCCAGCAGCCTCCCAGACAGGGCCGGAGGCTACACCTTC
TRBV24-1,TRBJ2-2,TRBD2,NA,CATSDGGAGELFF,TGTGCCACCAGTGATGGGGGGGCCGGGGAGCTGTTTTTT
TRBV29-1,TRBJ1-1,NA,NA,CSVRGEAFF,TGCAGCGTGCGGGGAGAAGCTTTCTTT
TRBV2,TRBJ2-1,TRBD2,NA,CASRRGTSGGVAAEQFF,TGTGCCAGCAGGCGAGGGACTAGCGGGGGGGTTGCGGCTGAGCAGTTCTTC
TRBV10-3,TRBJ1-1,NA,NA,CAISEQGIEAFF,TGTGCCATCAGTGAACAGGGAATTGAAGCTTTCTTT
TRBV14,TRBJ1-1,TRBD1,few,CASSQGTGRGGTEAFF,TGTGCCAGCAGCCAGGGGACAGGGCGAGGAGGCACTGAAGCTTTCTTT
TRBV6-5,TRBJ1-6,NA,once,CASGRGDSPLHF,TGTGCCAGCGGTAGAGGAGATTCACCCCTCCACTTT
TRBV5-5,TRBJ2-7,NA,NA,CASSLPKGINEQYF,TGTGCCAGCAGCTTGCCCAAGGGGATTAACGAGCAGTACTTC
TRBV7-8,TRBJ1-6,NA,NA,CASSLVKSSYNSPLHF,TGTGCCAGCAGCTTAGTTAAGAGCTCCTATAATTCACCCCTCCACTTT
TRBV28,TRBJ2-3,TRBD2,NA,CASSFGGLAASTDTQYF,TGTGCCAGCAGTTTTGGGGGACTAGCGGCCAGCACAGATACGCAGTATTTT
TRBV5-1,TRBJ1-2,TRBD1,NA,CASSFGTGIGGYGYTF,TGCGCCAGCAGCTTTGGGACAGGGATTGGAGGCTATGGCTACACCTTC
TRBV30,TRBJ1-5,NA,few,CAWSQPLSSQPQHF,TGTGCCTGGAGTCAACCACTTAGTAGTCAGCCCCAGCATTTT
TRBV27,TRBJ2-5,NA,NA,CASSSPGGTQYF,TGTGCCAGCAGTTCACCCGGGGGGACCCAGTACTTC
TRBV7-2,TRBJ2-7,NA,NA,CASSLGYSYEQYF,TGTGCCAGCAGCTTAGGTTACTCCTACGAGCAGTACTTC
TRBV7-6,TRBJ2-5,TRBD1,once,CASSFGTGGETQYF,TGTGCCAGCAGCTTCGGGACAGGTGGTGAGACCCAGTACTTC
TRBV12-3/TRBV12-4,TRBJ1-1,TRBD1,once,CASSRTGNTEAFF,TGTGCCAGCAGCCGGACAGGGAACACTGAAGCTTTCTTT
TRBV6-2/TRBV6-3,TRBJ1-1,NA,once,CASSYEIQGLMNTEAFF,TGTGCCAGCAGTTACGAAATCCAGGGGTTGATGAACACTGAAGCTTTCTTT
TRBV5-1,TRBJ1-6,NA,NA,CASSLDSSKNSPLHF,TGCGCCAGCAGCCTGGACAGCTCTAAGAATTCACCCCTCCACTTT
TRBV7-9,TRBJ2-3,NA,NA,CASSIGLDTDTQYF,TGTGCCAGCAGCATTGGACTTGACACAGATACGCAGTATTTT
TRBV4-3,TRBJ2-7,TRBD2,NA,CASSLGGLAGGEQYF,TGCGCCAGCAGCCTCGGCGGCCTAGCGGGGGGCGAGCAGTACTTC
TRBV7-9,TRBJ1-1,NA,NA,CARGQAFF,TGTGCCAGGGGGCAAGCTTTCTTT
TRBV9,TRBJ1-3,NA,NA,CASSDYAGNTIYF,TGTGCCAGCAGCGACTACGCCGGAAACACCATATATTTT
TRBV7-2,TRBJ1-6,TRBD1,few,CASSFTTGVGSPLHF,TGTGCCAGCAGCTTTACGACAGGGGTGGGATCACCCCTCCACTTT
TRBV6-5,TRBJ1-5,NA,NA,CASSYSYSAGDQPQHF,TGTGCCAGCAGTTACTCATACTCGGCAGGGGATCAGCCCCAGCATTTT
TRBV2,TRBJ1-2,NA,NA,CASNYGGGINYGYTF,TGTGCCAGCAATTATGGCGGGGGGATTAACTATGGCTACACCTTC
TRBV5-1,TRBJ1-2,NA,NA,CASSLESDFHGYTF,TGCGCCAGCAGCTTGGAATCGGACTTCCATGGCTACACCTTC
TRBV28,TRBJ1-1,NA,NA,CASSRDFGDTEAFF,TGTGCCAGCAGTCGGGATTTCGGGGACACTGAAGCTTTCTTT
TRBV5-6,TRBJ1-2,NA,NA,CASSLQERSSYPNYGYTF,TGTGCCAGCAGCTTGCAGGAAAGGTCCTCGTATCCTAACTATGGCTACACCTTC
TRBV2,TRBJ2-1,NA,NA,CASSQYNEQFF,TGTGCCAGCAGTCAATACAATGAGCAGTTCTTC
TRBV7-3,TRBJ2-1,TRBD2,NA,CASAASLGGFREQFF,TGTGCCAGCGCTGCAAGTCTGGGAGGGTTTAGAGAGCAGTTCTTC
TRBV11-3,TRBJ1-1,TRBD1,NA,CASSLGRGRGSDTEAFF,TGTGCCAGCAGCTTAGGCAGGGGGCGCGGGTCGGACACTGAAGCTTTCTTT
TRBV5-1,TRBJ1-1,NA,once,CASSFKGMNTEAFF,TGCGCCAGCAGCTTCAAGGGGATGAACACTGAAGCTTTCTTT
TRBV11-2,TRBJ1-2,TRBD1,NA,CASSVDRDYGYTF,TGTGCCAGCAGCGTGGACAGGGACTATGGCTACACCTTC
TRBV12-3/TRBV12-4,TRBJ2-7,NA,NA,CASSLWPSYEQYF,TGTGCCAGCAGTTTATGGCCTTCCTACGAGCAGTACTTC
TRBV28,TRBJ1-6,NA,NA,CASGRGNSPLHF,TGTGCCAGCGGTAGGGGTAATTCACCCCTCCACTTT
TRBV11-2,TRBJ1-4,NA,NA,CASSLTGKTREKLFF,TGTGCCAGCAGCTTAACCGGGAAAACGAGGGAAAAACTGTTTTTT
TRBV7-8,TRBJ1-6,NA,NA,CASSLRASANDSPLHF,TGTGCCAGCAGCTTAAGAGCATCTGCGAATGATTCACCCCTCCACTTT
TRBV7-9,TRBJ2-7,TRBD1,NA,CASGSDGTGSRYEQYF,TGTGCCAGCGGGAGTGATGGGACAGGGAGCCGCTACGAGCAGTACTTC
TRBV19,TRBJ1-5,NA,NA,CASSISPTSRGNQPQHF,TGTGCCAGTAGTATATCCCCAACCTCTCGGGGCAATCAGCCCCAGCATTTT
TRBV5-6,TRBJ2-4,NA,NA,CASSALNDRAKNIQYF,TGTGCCAGCAGCGCCTTAAACGACAGGGCCAAAAACATTCAGTACTTC
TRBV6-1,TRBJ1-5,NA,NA,CASSERGQSNQPQHF,TGTGCCAGCAGTGAAAGGGGTCAGAGCAATCAGCCCCAGCATTTT